Below, 15 T cell receptor beta chains from the same sample are listed, as sequenced in a study of OX40 agonist ivuxolimab in advanced cancers. Profiling relied on immunoSEQ multiplex PCR, and the TCRdb table lists in-frame clones only, not all of them. In the table there are over 70,000 clones, approximately 90% of which are singletons. Here the sequenced sample was CD4+ or CD8+ T cells sorted from blood, taken in a trial of the OX40 agonist ivuxolimab. These TCRs come from an adult with an advanced solid tumor such as melanoma, head and neck, liver or kidney cancer.

V is TRBV29-1 and J is TRBJ1-1; D not certain. Germline lookup yields CDR1 SQVTM and CDR2 ANQGSEA. The CDR3 extends over 14 amino acids. The CDR3 loop reads CSVVGSVRDTEAFF. CDR3 DNA: TGCAGTGTGGTCGGGTCCGTTCGGGACACTGAAGCTTTCTTT.

The rearrangement joins TRBV5-1 to TRBJ1-1; D is unresolved. The germline V gene encodes CDR1 SGHRS and CDR2 YFSETQ. Trimming removed 2 bases from V and 0 bases from J, with 14 bases in between. This CDR3 has 16 amino acids. CDR3 bases: TGCGCCAGCAGCTTAAAGACGGTCGCCATGAACACTGAAGCTTTCTTT. Protein: CASSLKTVAMNTEAFF. The full variable domain, in which reference TRBV5-1 and TRBJ1-1 provide the parts outside the CDR3, is KAGVTQTPRYLIKTRGQQVTLSCSPISGHRSVSWYQQTPGQGLQFLFEYFSETQRNKGNFPGRFSGRQFSNSRSEMNVSTLELGDSALYLCASSLKTVAMNTEAFFGQGTRLTVV.

The rearrangement uses TRBV4-1 and TRBJ2-6; D gene unclear. V was trimmed by 0 bases and J by 4 bases, leaving 19 bases between them. The germline gives CDR1 MGHRA, CDR2 YSYEKL. The CDR3 spans 19 residues. For the CDR3, the DNA is TGCGCCAGCAGCCAAGAGGAAGGGCACACCAGCCCAGGGGCCAACGTCCTGACTTTC. This translates into CASSQEEGHTSPGANVLTF.

J is TRBJ2-1 and V is TRBV6-5; 7 bases fit TRBD2. Losses at the gene ends were 7 bases for V and 0 bases for J; bases not matched to a gene: 3. Germline V gives CDR1 MNHEY, CDR2 SVGAGI. The CDR3 contains 14 residues. CDR3 DNA: TGTGCCAGCACCGGGGGGAGCTCCTACAATGAGCAGTTCTTC. Translation: CASTGGSSYNEQFF.

This chain links TRBV19 with TRBJ1-2; 7 bases align to TRBD1. The germline V gene encodes CDR1 LNHDA and CDR2 SQIVND (reference sequence). This CDR3 comprises 15 residues. V lost 0 bases, J lost 4 bases, and 5 bases stayed unmatched. The CDR3 coding sequence is TGTGCCAGTAGTATAGATCGAGGGGGCGGCTATGGCTACACCTTC. This gives the protein CASSIDRGGGYGYTF.

The chain employs TRBV5-1 and TRBJ2-2; D might be TRBD1 (6 bases). V dropped 3 bases and J dropped 6 bases, with 9 bases sitting between them. The CDR3 extends over 13 amino acids. Germline values: CDR1 SGHRS, CDR2 YFSETQ. The CDR3 is CASSSTGPGELFF. The CDR3 coding sequence is TGCGCCAGCAGCTCAACAGGGCCCGGGGAGCTGTTTTTT.

V gene TRBV5-5 combines with J gene TRBJ1-5, with D maybe TRBD1 (5 bases). CDR1 is SGHKS and CDR2 is YYEKEE in the germline V gene (reference sequence). Trimming took 0 bases from V and 5 from J, leaving 12 bases between them. This CDR3 region has 15 residues. CDR3 region: CASSLAAGTYQPQHF. The DNA for the CDR3 is TGTGCCAGCAGCTTGGCGGCAGGGACCTATCAGCCCCAGCATTTT.

This clone was counted only a few times. The chain carries TRBV5-1 and TRBJ1-1; D gene uncertain. This CDR3 has 13 residues. The V and J ends lost 6 bases and 3 bases respectively, with 12 bases between them. Looked up from germline, CDR1 is SGHRS and CDR2 is YFSETQ. CDR3 region: CASKMGMYTEAFF. DNA of the CDR3: TGCGCCAGCAAGATGGGGATGTACACTGAAGCTTTCTTT.

This chain joins TRBV6-1 and TRBJ1-6, with 8 bases matching TRBD1. Germline V CDR1 and CDR2: MNHNS, SASEGT. CDR3 length: 14 amino acids. V lost 6 bases, J lost 5 bases, and 3 bases stayed unmatched. The CDR3 region is CASRGQVDNSPLHF. DNA for the CDR3: TGTGCCAGCAGGGGACAGGTAGATAATTCACCCCTCCACTTT.

The V gene is TRBV23-1, the J gene TRBJ2-1; 7 bases agree with TRBD1. TRBV23-1 carries the ORF label, with uncertain function. This CDR3 spans 12 amino acids. With 10 bases clipped from V and 6 bases from J, the junction kept 6 bases outside the gene matches. The CDR3 is CATWTGFNEQFF. The CDR3 DNA follows: TGCGCCACCTGGACAGGATTCAATGAGCAGTTCTTC.

The chain is built from TRBV11-2 and TRBJ2-6; D perhaps matches TRBD2 (6 bases). Deletions cut 3 bases from V and 3 bases from J, with 12 bases between. Germline V lookup: CDR1 SGHAT, CDR2 FQNNGV. The CDR3 spans 16 residues. CDR3 sequence: CASSLGTVIGANVLTF. CDR3 bases: TGTGCCAGCAGCTTGGGGACTGTCATTGGGGCCAACGTCCTGACTTTC.

V usage is TRBV5-1 and J usage is TRBJ2-3; TRBD2 matches at 10 bases. Per germline, CDR1 SGHRS and CDR2 YFSETQ. V shed 4 bases, J shed 1 base, and the junction held 3 bases outside the gene matches. The CDR3 totals 15 residues. The CDR3, as DNA: TGCGCCAGCAGCGGGACTAGCGAAGGCACAGATACGCAGTATTTT. Its protein is CASSGTSEGTDTQYF.

The chain is built from TRBV6-6 and TRBJ2-7, with 7 bases lining up with TRBD1. CDR1 is MNHNY and CDR2 is SVGAGI in the germline V gene (reference sequence). Unmatched junction bases numbered 11, after V lost 5 bases and J lost 7 bases. The CDR3 spans 14 residues. Written as DNA, the CDR3 is TGTGCCAGCAGTCCACTGACAGGGTTGGGGGAGCAGTACTTC. This gives the protein CASSPLTGLGEQYF.

This chain links TRBV7-2 with TRBJ1-1, with 7 bases fitting TRBD1. Trimming at V came to 5 bases and at J to 1 base, leaving 4 bases not matched to a gene. The CDR3 is 14 residues long. The germline V gene has CDR1 SGHTA and CDR2 FQGNSA. CDR3 nucleotides: TGTGCCAGCAGCGCCCGACAGGGGAACACTGAAGCTTTCTTT. It encodes CASSARQGNTEAFF.

V and J are TRBV7-2 and TRBJ2-5, with D possibly matching TRBD2 (5 bases). Trimming cost V 1 base and J 9 bases, with 18 bases left between them. The V gene's germline CDR1 is SGHTA and CDR2 FQGNSA. This CDR3 is 15 amino acids long. Here the CDR3 reads CASSLVAGRTRPQYF. DNA for the CDR3: TGTGCCAGCAGCTTAGTGGCGGGTCGGACCAGGCCCCAGTACTTC. The whole variable domain, remainder taken from reference TRBV7-2 and TRBJ2-5, is GAGVSQSPSNKVTEKGKDVELRCDPISGHTALYWYRQSLGQGLEFLIYFQGNSAPDKSGLPSDRFSAERTGGSVSTLTIQRTQQEDSAVYLCASSLVAGRTRPQYFGPGTRLLVL.